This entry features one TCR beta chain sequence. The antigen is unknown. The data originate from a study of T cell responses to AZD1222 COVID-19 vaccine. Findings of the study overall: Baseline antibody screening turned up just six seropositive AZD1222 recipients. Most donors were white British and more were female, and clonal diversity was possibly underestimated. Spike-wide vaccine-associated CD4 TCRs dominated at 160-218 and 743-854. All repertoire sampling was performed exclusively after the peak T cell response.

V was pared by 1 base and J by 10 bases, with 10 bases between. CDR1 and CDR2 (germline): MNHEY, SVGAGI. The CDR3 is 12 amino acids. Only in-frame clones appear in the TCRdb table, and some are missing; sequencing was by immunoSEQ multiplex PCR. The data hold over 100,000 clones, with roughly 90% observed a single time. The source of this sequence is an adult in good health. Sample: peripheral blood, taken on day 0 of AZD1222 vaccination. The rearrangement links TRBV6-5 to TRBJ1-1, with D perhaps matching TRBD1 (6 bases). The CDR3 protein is CASSYWGGPAFF. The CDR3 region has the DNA TGTGCCAGCAGTTACTGGGGGGGGCCAGCTTTCTTT.